This T cell receptor beta chain comes out of a study of T cell changes during pregnancy in multiple sclerosis. Generated by immunoSEQ multiplex PCR, the TCRdb table keeps only in-frame clones and is missing some. The profile shows 40,000 to 55,000 clones, 91% of them singletons. CDR1 is SNHLY, CDR2 FYNNEI, per germline. Trimming took 7 bases from V and 1 from J, leaving 13 bases between them. This CDR3 has 14 amino acids. The receptor was isolated from a female donor with multiple sclerosis, enrolled in a pregnancy study. The material sequenced was CD8+ T cells from peripheral blood mononuclear cells, taken in the second trimester of pregnancy. The chain links TRBV2 to TRBJ1-1; perhaps TRBD1 as D (6 bases). The CDR3: CASIVLGGNTEAFF. The CDR3 nucleotides read TGTGCCAGCATCGTACTAGGGGGGAACACTGAAGCTTTCTTT.